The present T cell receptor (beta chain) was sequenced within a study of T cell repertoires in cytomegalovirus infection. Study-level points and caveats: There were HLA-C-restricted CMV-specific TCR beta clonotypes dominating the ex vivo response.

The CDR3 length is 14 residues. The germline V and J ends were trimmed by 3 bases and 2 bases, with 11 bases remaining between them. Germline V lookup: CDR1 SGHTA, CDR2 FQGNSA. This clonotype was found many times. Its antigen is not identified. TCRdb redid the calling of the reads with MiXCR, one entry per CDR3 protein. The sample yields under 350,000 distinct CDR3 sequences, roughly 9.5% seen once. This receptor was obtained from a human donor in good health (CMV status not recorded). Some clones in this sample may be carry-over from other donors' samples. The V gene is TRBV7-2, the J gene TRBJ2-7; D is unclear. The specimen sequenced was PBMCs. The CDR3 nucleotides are TGTGCCAGCAGCTTCCCTCTAAGACCCTACGAGCAGTACTTC. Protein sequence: CASSFPLRPYEQYF. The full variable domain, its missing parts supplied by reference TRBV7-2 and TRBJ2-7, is GAGVSQSPSNKVTEKGKDVELRCDPISGHTALYWYRQSLGQGLEFLIYFQGNSAPDKSGLPSDRFSAERTGGSVSTLTIQRTQQEDSAVYLCASSFPLRPYEQYFGPGTRLTVT.